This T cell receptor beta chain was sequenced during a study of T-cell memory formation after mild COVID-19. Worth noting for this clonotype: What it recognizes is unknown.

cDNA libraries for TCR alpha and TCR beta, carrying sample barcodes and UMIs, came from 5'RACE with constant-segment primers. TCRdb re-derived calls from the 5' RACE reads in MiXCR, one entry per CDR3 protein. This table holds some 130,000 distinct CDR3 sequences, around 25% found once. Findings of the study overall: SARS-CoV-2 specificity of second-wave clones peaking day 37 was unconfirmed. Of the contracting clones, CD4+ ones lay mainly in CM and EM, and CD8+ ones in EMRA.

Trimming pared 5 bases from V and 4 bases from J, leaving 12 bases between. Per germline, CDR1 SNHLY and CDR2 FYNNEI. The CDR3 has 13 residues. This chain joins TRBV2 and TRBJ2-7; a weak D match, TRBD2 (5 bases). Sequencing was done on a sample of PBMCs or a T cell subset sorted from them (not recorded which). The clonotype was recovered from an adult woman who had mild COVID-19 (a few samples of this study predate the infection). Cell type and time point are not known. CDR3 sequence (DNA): TGTGCCAGCAGTCTTTCTGGCGGGTACGAGCAGTACTTC. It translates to CASSLSGGYEQYF. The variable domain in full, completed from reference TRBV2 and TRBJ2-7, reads EPEVTQTPSHQVTQMGQEVILRCVPISNHLYFYWYRQILGQKVEFLVSFYNNEISEKSEIFDDQFSVERPDGSNFTLKIRSTKLEDSAMYFCASSLSGGYEQYFGPGTRLTVT.